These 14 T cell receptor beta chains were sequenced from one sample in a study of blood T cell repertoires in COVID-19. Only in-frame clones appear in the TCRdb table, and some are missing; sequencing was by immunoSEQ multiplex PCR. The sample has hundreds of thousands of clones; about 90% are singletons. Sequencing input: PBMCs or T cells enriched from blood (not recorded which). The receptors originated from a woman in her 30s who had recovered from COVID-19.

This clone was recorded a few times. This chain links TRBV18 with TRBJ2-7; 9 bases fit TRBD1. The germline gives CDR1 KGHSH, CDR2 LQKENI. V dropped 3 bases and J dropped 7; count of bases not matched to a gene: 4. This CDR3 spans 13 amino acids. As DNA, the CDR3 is TGTGCCAGCTCACCCCGGGACAGGGAAGAGCAGTACTTC. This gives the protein CASSPRDREEQYF.

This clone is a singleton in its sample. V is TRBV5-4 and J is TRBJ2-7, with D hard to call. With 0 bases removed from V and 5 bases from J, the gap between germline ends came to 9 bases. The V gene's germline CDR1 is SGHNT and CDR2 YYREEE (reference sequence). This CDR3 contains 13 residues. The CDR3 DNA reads TGTGCCAGCAGCTTGGCCGGTTCCGACGAGCAGTACTTC. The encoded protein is CASSLAGSDEQYF.

DNA for the CDR3: TGTGCCAGCAGCCAGGGGAGGGGCCGAACCTACGAGCAGTACTTC. Translation gives CASSQGRGRTYEQYF. The V call is TRBV3-1 (or the pseudogene TRBV3-2), the J call TRBJ2-7; TRBD2 aligns across 7 bases. CDR3 length equals 15 residues. Germline CDR1 reads LGHDT; CDR2 reads YNNKEL (reference sequence). V was clipped by 3 bases and J by 2 bases; unmatched bases: 7.

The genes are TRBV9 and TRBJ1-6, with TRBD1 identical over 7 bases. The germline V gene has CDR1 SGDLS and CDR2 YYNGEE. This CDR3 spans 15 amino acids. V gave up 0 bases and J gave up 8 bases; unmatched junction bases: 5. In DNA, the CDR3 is TGTGCCAGCAGCGTAGGACAGGGAGGACATTCACCCCTCCACTTT. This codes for CASSVGQGGHSPLHF.

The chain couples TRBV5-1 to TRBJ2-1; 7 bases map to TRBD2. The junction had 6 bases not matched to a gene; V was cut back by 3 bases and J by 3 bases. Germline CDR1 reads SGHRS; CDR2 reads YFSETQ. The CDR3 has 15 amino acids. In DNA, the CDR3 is TGCGCCAGCAGCTCGTCCGGGGGGAACTACAATGAGCAGTTCTTC. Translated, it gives CASSSSGGNYNEQFF.

The CDR3 nucleotides read TGCGCCAGCAGCTCTGACAGGTTCGAGCAGTACTTC. Residues: CASSSDRFEQYF. The chain recombines TRBV5-1 with TRBJ2-7, with D possibly being TRBD1 (6 bases). The CDR3 sequence is 12 residues long. V was cut by 3 bases and J by 6 bases, with 10 bases left in between. Germline loops: CDR1 SGHRS, CDR2 YFSETQ.

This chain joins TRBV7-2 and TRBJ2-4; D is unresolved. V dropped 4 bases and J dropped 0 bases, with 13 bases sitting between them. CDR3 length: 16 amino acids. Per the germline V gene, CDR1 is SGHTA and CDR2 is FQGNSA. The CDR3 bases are TGTGCCAGCAGCTCTGAGCCAAACCTAGCCAAAAACATTCAGTACTTC. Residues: CASSSEPNLAKNIQYF.

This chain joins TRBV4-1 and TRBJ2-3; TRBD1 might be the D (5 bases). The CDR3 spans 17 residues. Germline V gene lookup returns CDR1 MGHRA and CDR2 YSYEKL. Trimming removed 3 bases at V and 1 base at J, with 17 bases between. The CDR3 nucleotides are TGCGCCAGCAGCCAGATACCGGCAGGGAAGGGCACAGATACGCAGTATTTT. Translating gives CASSQIPAGKGTDTQYF.

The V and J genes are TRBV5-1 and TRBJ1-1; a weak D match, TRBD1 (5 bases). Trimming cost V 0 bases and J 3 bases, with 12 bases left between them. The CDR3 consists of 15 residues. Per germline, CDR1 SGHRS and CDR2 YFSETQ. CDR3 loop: CASSLAPRADTEAFF. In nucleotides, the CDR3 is TGCGCCAGCAGCTTGGCGCCCAGGGCCGACACTGAAGCTTTCTTT.

The CDR3 DNA reads TGTGCCATCAGACAGACAGGGACATGGACTGAAGCTTTCTTT. Amino acid sequence: CAIRQTGTWTEAFF. The chain couples TRBV10-3 to TRBJ1-1, with 7 bases identical to TRBD1. The CDR3 sequence is 14 residues long. With V trimmed by 6 bases and J by 5 bases, 9 bases remained unmatched. CDR1 is ENHRY, CDR2 SYGVKD, per germline.

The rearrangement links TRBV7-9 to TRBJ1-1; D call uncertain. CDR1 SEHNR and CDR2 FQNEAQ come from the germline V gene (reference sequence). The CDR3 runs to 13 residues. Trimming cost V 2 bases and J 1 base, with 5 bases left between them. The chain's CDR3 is CASSLSRNTEAFF. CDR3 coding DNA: TGTGCCAGCAGCTTATCCAGGAACACTGAAGCTTTCTTT.

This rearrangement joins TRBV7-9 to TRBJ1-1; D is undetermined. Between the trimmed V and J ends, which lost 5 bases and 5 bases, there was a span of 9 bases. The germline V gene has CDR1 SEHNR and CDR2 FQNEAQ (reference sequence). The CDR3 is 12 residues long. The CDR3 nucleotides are TGTGCCAGCAGCCCCGGAGGGACTGAAGCTTTCTTT. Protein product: CASSPGGTEAFF.

The CDR3 region has the DNA TGTGCCAGCAGGTCCCGGGGAAATTCACCCCTCCACTTT. Translation gives CASRSRGNSPLHF. This chain joins TRBV7-9 and TRBJ1-6, with D hard to call. The CDR3 has 13 residues. Germline V lookup: CDR1 SEHNR, CDR2 FQNEAQ (reference sequence). The V end lost 6 bases, the J end lost 7 bases, and 10 bases lay between the germline ends.

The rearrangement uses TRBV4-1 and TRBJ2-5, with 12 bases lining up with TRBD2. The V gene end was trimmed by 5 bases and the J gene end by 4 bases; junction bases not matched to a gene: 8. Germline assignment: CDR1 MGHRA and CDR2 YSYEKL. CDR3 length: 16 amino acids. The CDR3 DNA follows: TGCGCCAGCAGCTTGGCTAGCGGGGGGGGAAGAGAGACCCAGTACTTC. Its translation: CASSLASGGGRETQYF.